Ten or more counts support the clone carrying this TCR beta chain. What it binds is unknown. TCRdb fed the 5' RACE reads into MiXCR, producing one record per CDR3 protein. Among 150,000 to 200,000 distinct CDR3 sequences listed, 15% to 20% were seen once. The source of the sample is a study of CD8 T cells in ankylosing spondylitis. This CDR3 is 13 amino acids long. The germline gives CDR1 DFQATT, CDR2 SNEGSKA (reference sequence). Trimming shortened V by 5 bases and J by 6 bases, and 14 bases separated the two germline ends. Study-level points and caveats: Significant enrichment of disease-linked clones was reportedly seen in matched ankylosing spondylitis synovial fluid.

Sequenced: blood, either unsorted or a sorted T cell fraction (not recorded which). J is TRBJ2-4 and V is TRBV20-1, with D perhaps TRBD2 (5 bases). The clonotype originates from a male donor aged 10-29 years with ankylosing spondylitis or in good health (not recorded which). The chain's CDR3 is CSASRTDSNIQYF. The CDR3 DNA follows: TGCAGTGCTTCACGGACGGACTCAAACATTCAGTACTTC.